Below are 19 T cell receptor beta chains sequenced from a single sample in a study of beta chain features in type 1 diabetes. Findings and limits, study-wide: Type 1 diabetes patients showed a moderate but significant shortening of TCRB CDR3s in all four CD4+ subsets.

Antigens for these TCRs are unknown. Of the isolated RNA, all was reverse transcribed, and so the sequenced material was expressed TCRB transcripts. Produced via immunoSEQ multiplex PCR; TCRdb's table is partial and in-frame only. This table holds 250,000 or so clones, approximately 15% found once. The sample consisted of naive CD4+ T cells from blood. These receptors all stem from a young man with type 1 diabetes.

This clone was seen only a few times. The CDR3 is CASSVAQGYQETQYF. The CDR3, as DNA: TGTGCCAGCAGCGTAGCTCAGGGGTACCAAGAGACCCAGTACTTC. V gene TRBV9 combines with J gene TRBJ2-5; perhaps TRBD1 as D (6 bases). Trimming removed 0 bases at V and 0 bases at J, with 9 bases between. CDR1 SGDLS and CDR2 YYNGEE come from the germline V gene. This CDR3 has 15 residues.

This clone was seen only once. The gene calls are TRBV6-5 and TRBJ1-1, with a tentative D call TRBD1 (6 bases). The CDR3 totals 12 residues. CDR1 is MNHEY, CDR2 SVGAGI, per germline. Trimming removed 6 bases from V and 5 bases from J, with 10 bases in between. The CDR3 coding sequence is TGTGCCAGCAGAACAACAGGGACTGAAGCTTTCTTT. As protein: CASRTTGTEAFF.

The chain recombines TRBV27 with TRBJ2-6, with TRBD1 identical over 8 bases. V trimming: 3 bases; J trimming: 0 bases; junction bases outside the gene matches: 4. The CDR3 runs 17 residues. Germline V gene data show CDR1 as MNHEY and CDR2 as SMNVEV (reference sequence). In DNA, the CDR3 is TGTGCCAGCAGTTTTTTCGGACAGGGCTCTGGGGCCAACGTCCTGACTTTC. Translating it yields CASSFFGQGSGANVLTF.

This clone was seen a few times. The V and J genes are TRBV6-5 and TRBJ2-7; a weak D match, TRBD1 (6 bases). Per the germline V gene, CDR1 is MNHEY and CDR2 is SVGAGI. The ends were cut back, 4 bases at V and 7 bases at J, with 14 bases in the middle. CDR3 length: 13 residues. CDR3 loop: CASSSLQGTEQYF. For the CDR3, the DNA is TGTGCCAGCAGTTCCCTGCAGGGGACGGAGCAGTACTTC.

This clone was seen a few times. The V gene is TRBV11-2, the J gene TRBJ2-1; tentatively, D is TRBD2 (5 bases). CDR3 size: 15 residues. Per germline, CDR1 SGHAT and CDR2 FQNNGV. Trimming left V 1 base short and J 1 base short, with 8 bases between. The DNA of the CDR3 is TGTGCCAGCAGCTTAGGTAGGACTTCCTACAATGAGCAGTTCTTC. Translated: CASSLGRTSYNEQFF.

This chain connects TRBV29-1 to TRBJ1-2; the D gene is possibly TRBD1 (5 bases). The CDR3 totals 15 residues. The V gene lost 3 bases and the J gene lost 4 bases, with 18 bases spanning the gap. The V gene's germline CDR1 is SQVTM and CDR2 ANQGSEA. CDR3 bases: TGCAGCGTTGAGGGGCGGGACCCACCTGCCTATGGCTACACCTTC. It specifies CSVEGRDPPAYGYTF.

The chain carries TRBV18 and TRBJ2-5, with D unclear. Germline CDR1 is KGHSH and CDR2 is LQKENI. Trimming left V 3 bases short and J 4 bases short, with 12 bases between. The CDR3 length is 14 residues. The CDR3 nucleotides read TGTGCCAGCTCACCCCTTGCCCCGCGAGAGACCCAGTACTTC. This translates into CASSPLAPRETQYF. Variable domain in full (rest from reference TRBV18 and TRBJ2-5): NAGVMQNPRHLVRRRGQEARLRCSPMKGHSHVYWYRQLPEEGLKFMVYLQKENIIDESGMPKERFSAEFPKEGPSILRIQQVVRGDSAAYFCASSPLAPRETQYFGPGTRLLVL.

This clone was found a few times. The chain has TRBV2 and TRBJ2-1, with 9 bases that match TRBD1. The CDR3 is 14 residues long. From germline, CDR1 is SNHLY and CDR2 FYNNEI. Losses at the gene ends were 10 bases for V and 9 bases for J; bases not matched to a gene: 13. For the CDR3, the DNA is TGTGCCACCGACCCGGGACAGGGAAGTACTGAGCAGTTCTTC. As protein: CATDPGQGSTEQFF.

The gene calls are TRBV7-9 and TRBJ1-2; no definite D call. V dropped 0 bases and J dropped 6 bases, with 11 bases sitting between them. The CDR3 contains 14 residues. CDR1 and CDR2 (germline): SEHNR, FQNEAQ (reference sequence). The CDR3 DNA is TGTGCCAGCAGCTTAGCGTCAGGCCTCGATGGCTACACCTTC. This encodes CASSLASGLDGYTF.

This clone has more than one count but fewer than ten. The rearrangement joins TRBV25-1 to TRBJ1-2, with D perhaps TRBD1 (6 bases). There are 15 residues in the CDR3. Trimming pared 5 bases from V and 2 bases from J, leaving 15 bases between. The V gene's germline CDR1 is MGHDK and CDR2 SYGVNS. The CDR3 sequence is CASSIYREGNYGYTF. CDR3 in DNA: TGTGCCAGCAGTATATACAGGGAGGGGAACTATGGCTACACCTTC.

CDR3 protein: CASSPFYLGGHGSYNEQFF. DNA for the CDR3: TGTGCCAGCAGCCCGTTCTACCTGGGGGGGCACGGGTCCTACAATGAGCAGTTCTTC. This chain links TRBV5-6 with TRBJ2-1; D perhaps matches TRBD2 (7 bases). The CDR3 is made up of 19 amino acids. Trimming pared 4 bases from V and 1 base from J, leaving 24 bases between. Per the germline V gene, CDR1 is SGHDT and CDR2 is YYEEEE.

The V gene is TRBV5-6, the J gene TRBJ1-5; TRBD1 might be the D (5 bases). V was shortened by 2 bases and J by 6 bases, with 12 bases between the two germline ends. Germline V gene data show CDR1 as SGHDT and CDR2 as YYEEEE. The CDR3 runs 14 residues. The CDR3 region has the DNA TGTGCCAGCAGCTTTTACAGGTCAGGTCAGCCCCAGCATTTT. Residues: CASSFYRSGQPQHF.

V and J are TRBV5-1 and TRBJ2-2, with 10 bases that match TRBD2. Trimming cost V 0 bases and J 4 bases; bases outside gene matches: 0. The CDR3 sequence is 15 residues long. Germline loops: CDR1 SGHRS, CDR2 YFSETQ. The CDR3 sequence: CASSLGLAGTGELFF. The CDR3 nucleotides read TGCGCCAGCAGCTTGGGACTAGCGGGCACCGGGGAGCTGTTTTTT.

The chain carries TRBV6-5 and TRBJ2-1; 8 nucleotides agree with TRBD1. CDR3 length: 14 amino acids. J was trimmed by 9 bases and V by 7 bases; bases with no gene match: 11. Germline V gene data show CDR1 as MNHEY and CDR2 as SVGAGI. The CDR3: CASTPLDRVSEQFF. The CDR3 DNA sequence: TGTGCCAGCACCCCTTTGGACAGGGTTTCTGAGCAGTTCTTC.

This clone was observed a few times. V and J are TRBV7-8 and TRBJ2-2; 9 bases align to TRBD1. From germline, CDR1 is SGHVS and CDR2 FQNEAQ. The trim removed 5 bases at V and 6 bases at J, leaving 10 bases unmatched. The CDR3 totals 16 residues. CDR3 protein: CASSRTVDRGPGELFF. The CDR3 coding sequence is TGTGCCAGCAGCCGTACAGTGGACAGGGGTCCCGGGGAGCTGTTTTTT.

The sample holds a few counts of this clone. The chain combines TRBV7-8 with TRBJ2-4; TRBD2 aligns across 7 bases. The ends lost 5 bases at V and 7 bases at J; junction bases unmatched: 8. The CDR3 contains 14 residues. Germline V gives CDR1 SGHVS, CDR2 FQNEAQ. The CDR3 here is CASSPSGKANIQYF. CDR3 DNA: TGTGCCAGCAGCCCAAGCGGGAAAGCCAACATTCAGTACTTC.

The chain has TRBV6-5 and TRBJ2-1, with 9 bases aligning to TRBD2. V lost 1 base, J lost 7 bases, and 8 bases stayed unmatched. The germline V gene encodes CDR1 MNHEY and CDR2 SVGAGI. The CDR3 loop spans 16 amino acids. The CDR3 coding sequence is TGTGCCAGCAGTTACTTAATTAGCGGGAGTGGAAATGAGCAGTTCTTC. Amino acid sequence: CASSYLISGSGNEQFF.

The V gene is TRBV11-2, the J gene TRBJ2-7; possibly TRBD1 for D (5 bases). CDR3 length: 13 amino acids. Germline loops: CDR1 SGHAT, CDR2 FQNNGV. Trimming pared 7 bases from V and 3 bases from J, leaving 13 bases between. The CDR3: CASNRWEFYEQYF. CDR3 sequence (DNA): TGTGCCAGCAACAGGTGGGAATTCTACGAGCAGTACTTC.

The genes are TRBV4-2 and TRBJ1-4; tentatively, D is TRBD1 (5 bases). The CDR3 covers 16 residues. Germline CDR1 LGHNA, CDR2 YNFKEQ. V was shortened by 0 bases and J by 4 bases, with 12 bases between the two germline ends. CDR3 in amino acids: CASSQEPGPRNEKLFF. DNA for the CDR3: TGTGCCAGCAGCCAAGAACCAGGGCCCCGTAATGAAAAACTGTTTTTT.